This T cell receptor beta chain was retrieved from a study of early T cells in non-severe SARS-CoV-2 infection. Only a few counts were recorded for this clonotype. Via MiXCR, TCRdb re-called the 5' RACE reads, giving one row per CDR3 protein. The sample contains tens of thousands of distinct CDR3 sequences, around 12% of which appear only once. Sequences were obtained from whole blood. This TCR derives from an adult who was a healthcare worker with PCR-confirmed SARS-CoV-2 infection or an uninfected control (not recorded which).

This CDR3 is CASTSRRPPGYGYTF. In nucleotides, the CDR3 is TGTGCCAGCACCTCAAGGAGGCCGCCTGGCTATGGCTACACCTTC. The V call is TRBV7-2, the J call TRBJ1-2; D not certain. The germline V gene has CDR1 SGHTA and CDR2 FQGNSA. The CDR3 spans 15 residues. The V gene lost 7 bases and the J gene lost 4 bases, with 19 bases spanning the gap.